The 29 T cell receptor beta chains listed next were all sequenced from one sample in a study of vaccination effects on CD4 cells after COVID-19. Sequencing was performed with immunoSEQ multiplex PCR; in TCRdb, only in-frame clones are kept and a portion is missing. Of 40,000 or so clones listed, 65% to 70% are singletons. No cognate antigen is known for these TCRs. Pools of viral peptides were used by the ViraFEST assay to expand antigen-specific CD4+ T cells ahead of sequencing. Isolating CD4+ T cells followed approximately ten days of culture. A positive SARS-CoV-2 PCR test fell between March and December 2020. The specimen was CD4+ T cells from PBMCs cultured with a peptide pool, collected before COVID-19 vaccination. The receptors stem from a human donor who had a prior SARS-CoV-2 infection.

This clone appeared a few times. The chain employs TRBV29-1 and TRBJ1-1; D is ambiguous. V gave up 2 bases and J gave up 3 bases, with 4 bases separating them. CDR1 is SQVTM and CDR2 is ANQGSEA in the germline V gene. This CDR3 is built from 11 residues. The CDR3 spells CSVERYTEAFF. The CDR3 nucleotides are TGCAGCGTTGAAAGATACACTGAAGCTTTCTTT. Full variable domain (missing parts from reference TRBV29-1 and TRBJ1-1): SAVISQKPSRDICQRGTSLTIQCQVDSQVTMMFWYRQQPGQSLTLIATANQGSEATYESGFVIDKFPISRPNLTFSTLTVSNMSPEDSSIYLCSVERYTEAFFGQGTRLTVV.

This clone was observed a handful of times. The rearrangement joins TRBV12-3 or TRBV12-4 to TRBJ2-5, with D possibly TRBD2 on 5 matching bases. V lost 6 bases, J lost 2 bases, and 10 bases lay in between. CDR3 length equals 13 residues. The CDR3 coding sequence is TGTGCCAGCAGAATCCGGGATCAAGAGACCCAGTACTTC. It specifies CASRIRDQETQYF.

This chain links TRBV10-3 with TRBJ2-2, with D uncertain. V was cut by 4 bases and J by 4 bases, with 10 bases left in between. The CDR3 covers 14 residues. Germline V gene lookup returns CDR1 ENHRY and CDR2 SYGVKD. The CDR3 DNA reads as TGTGCCATCAGTGCGGGCCAGGTCACCGGGGAGCTGTTTTTT. This codes for CAISAGQVTGELFF.

This clone appeared a few times. The V gene is TRBV2, the J gene TRBJ2-7; TRBD2 aligns across 12 bases. Germline V gene data show CDR1 as SNHLY and CDR2 as FYNNEI. Trimming removed 4 bases from V and 5 bases from J; junction bases left unmatched: 6. CDR3 length: 15 residues. The CDR3 sequence: CASSVRGLAGNEQYF. The CDR3 DNA follows: TGTGCCAGCAGTGTCCGCGGACTAGCGGGAAACGAGCAGTACTTC.

Ten or more counts support this clone. The chain has TRBV11-3 and TRBJ2-2; D possibly corresponds to TRBD1 (6 bases). This CDR3 is built from 15 residues. Germline assignment: CDR1 SGHNT and CDR2 YENEEA. V lost 3 bases and J 0 bases, leaving 8 bases between the germline ends. The CDR3 region is CASSFRTANTGELFF. CDR3 in DNA: TGTGCCAGCAGCTTTAGGACAGCGAACACCGGGGAGCTGTTTTTT.

The gene calls are TRBV9 and TRBJ2-3, with TRBD1 matching 7 bases. Germline lookup yields CDR1 SGDLS and CDR2 YYNGEE. The junction had 5 bases not matched to a gene; V was cut back by 2 bases and J by 2 bases. The CDR3 runs 15 residues. The CDR3 sequence: CASSVQGDPTDTQYF. Here the CDR3 DNA reads TGTGCCAGCAGCGTGCAGGGGGATCCCACAGATACGCAGTATTTT.

This chain joins TRBV7-9 and TRBJ2-5; D is possibly TRBD1 (6 bases). CDR3 size: 16 residues. The germline gives CDR1 SEHNR, CDR2 FQNEAQ (reference sequence). V shed 4 bases and J shed 2 bases, with 17 bases lying between them. The CDR3 sequence: CASSSPWDIRQETQYF. CDR3 nucleotide sequence: TGTGCCAGCAGCTCGCCTTGGGACATTAGACAAGAGACCCAGTACTTC. Full variable domain (outside the CDR3, taken from reference TRBV7-9 and TRBJ2-5): DTGVSQNPRHKITKRGQNVTFRCDPISEHNRLYWYRQTLGQGPEFLTYFQNEAQLEKSRLLSDRFSAERPKGSFSTLEIQRTEQGDSAMYLCASSSPWDIRQETQYFGPGTRLLVL.

The chain uses TRBV19 and TRBJ1-5, with D maybe TRBD1 (6 bases). In germline, CDR1 is LNHDA, CDR2 SQIVND (reference sequence). V lost 4 bases, J lost 3 bases, and 10 bases lay in between. The CDR3 totals 14 residues. CDR3 protein: CASSKTGDNQPQHF. Here the CDR3 DNA reads TGTGCCAGTAGTAAGACAGGAGACAATCAGCCCCAGCATTTT.

The chain employs TRBV19 and TRBJ2-5; 9 bases map to TRBD1. V shed 5 bases and J 5 bases; nucleotides not matched to a gene: 9. CDR3 size: 15 residues. CDR1 and CDR2 from the germline V gene are LNHDA and SQIVND (reference sequence). This CDR3 is CASSRRDRVGETQYF. In DNA form, the CDR3 reads TGTGCCAGTAGTCGCCGGGACAGGGTGGGGGAGACCCAGTACTTC.

The V and J genes are TRBV25-1 and TRBJ1-4; maybe TRBD1 (6 bases). This CDR3 has 14 amino acids. The germline gives CDR1 MGHDK, CDR2 SYGVNS. Between the trimmed V and J ends, which lost 2 bases and 7 bases, there was a span of 11 bases. The CDR3 coding sequence is TGTGCCAGCAGTGAACCCGGGGGCCGTGAAAAACTGTTTTTT. Its translation is CASSEPGGREKLFF.

The rearrangement links TRBV10-2 to TRBJ1-2; D is perhaps TRBD1 (5 bases). V lost 4 bases and J lost 2, with 20 bases in between. This CDR3 has 17 residues. The V gene's germline CDR1 is WSHSY and CDR2 SAAADI. The CDR3, as DNA: TGCGCCAGCAGTGCGTTCCGTTTGGAGGGGAGGAACTATGGCTACACCTTC. Its protein product is CASSAFRLEGRNYGYTF.

This clone turned up a few times. This chain connects TRBV12-3 or TRBV12-4 to TRBJ1-1, with no clear D. With 3 bases removed from V and 1 base from J, the gap between germline ends came to 6 bases. The CDR3 runs to 13 residues. CDR3 sequence (DNA): TGTGCCAGCAGTTTTTTTTGGAACACTGAAGCTTTCTTT. It specifies CASSFFWNTEAFF.

The CDR3 protein is CAIGSGHYNEQFF. CDR3 coding DNA: TGTGCCATCGGGAGCGGGCACTACAATGAGCAGTTCTTC. The chain links TRBV10-3 to TRBJ2-1; maybe TRBD2 (6 bases). The CDR3 contains 13 residues. CDR1 is ENHRY and CDR2 is SYGVKD in the germline V gene. Trimming took off 8 bases at V and 3 bases at J, with 11 bases between the two ends.

The V and J genes are TRBV28 and TRBJ2-2; D unclear. The CDR3 is 13 residues long. The germline gives CDR1 MDHEN, CDR2 SYDVKM. V lost 4 bases and J 1 base, leaving 4 bases between the germline ends. The CDR3 nucleotides read TGTGCCAGCAGTTCTCGGAACACCGGGGAGCTGTTTTTT. Amino acid sequence: CASSSRNTGELFF.

The CDR3 loop reads CASSLPISGNTIYF. CDR3 DNA: TGTGCCAGCAGCTTGCCGATCTCTGGAAACACCATATATTTT. This chain uses TRBV5-5 with TRBJ1-3; D remains unclear. CDR1 and CDR2 from the germline V gene are SGHKS and YYEKEE (reference sequence). V lost 1 base, J lost 0 bases, and 5 bases lay in between. The CDR3 length is 14 residues.

The CDR3 sequence is CASSLRRVAKNIQYF. In DNA form, the CDR3 reads TGTGCCAGCAGCTTACGTCGAGTCGCCAAAAACATTCAGTACTTC. The chain combines TRBV7-8 with TRBJ2-4; D not resolved. V was trimmed by 2 bases and J by 1 base, leaving 9 bases between them. There are 15 residues in the CDR3. Germline V gives CDR1 SGHVS, CDR2 FQNEAQ.

The chain couples TRBV7-8 to TRBJ1-1; no clear D gene. This CDR3 spans 14 amino acids. Germline V CDR1 and CDR2: SGHVS, FQNEAQ. V lost 1 base, J lost 5 bases, and 11 bases lay in between. The CDR3 nucleotides are TGTGCCAGCAGCTTAGGTAGTGGATTGACTGAAGCTTTCTTT. Protein product: CASSLGSGLTEAFF.

This CDR3 is CATSDPGGEAFF. DNA for the CDR3: TGTGCCACCAGTGACCCCGGCGGTGAAGCTTTCTTT. The V and J genes are TRBV24-1 and TRBJ1-1, with D uncertain. CDR3 size: 12 residues. The germline V gene has CDR1 KGHDR and CDR2 SFDVKD. The germline V and J ends were trimmed by 4 bases and 7 bases, with 9 bases remaining between them.

The V call is TRBV11-2, the J call TRBJ2-5; the D is unclear. The germline V gene encodes CDR1 SGHAT and CDR2 FQNNGV. Trimming removed 3 bases at V and 10 bases at J, with 12 bases between. The CDR3 has 12 residues. The CDR3 sequence is CASSFQFGYQYF. The CDR3 DNA follows: TGTGCCAGCAGCTTTCAATTTGGGTACCAGTACTTC.

V usage is TRBV9 and J usage is TRBJ2-2, with TRBD2 as a possible D gene (5 bases). Per germline, CDR1 SGDLS and CDR2 YYNGEE. V was pared by 3 bases and J by 4 bases, with 16 bases between. The CDR3 contains 16 residues. CDR3 bases: TGTGCCAGCAGCGCCACCGGGATTACAATCACCGGGGAGCTGTTTTTT. Protein product: CASSATGITITGELFF.

The J gene is TRBJ1-2, the V gene TRBV7-8, with 9 positions matching TRBD1. This CDR3 contains 14 residues. The junction had 5 bases not matched to a gene; V was cut back by 1 base and J by 8 bases. The germline CDR1 and CDR2 sequences are SGHVS and FQNEAQ. The CDR3 protein is CASSLVDGTGGYTF. Written as DNA, the CDR3 is TGTGCCAGCAGCTTAGTGGACGGGACAGGGGGCTACACCTTC.

This clone was observed a few times. The chain uses TRBV19 and TRBJ1-5; D unresolved. The germline V gene has CDR1 LNHDA and CDR2 SQIVND (reference sequence). This CDR3 has 12 amino acids. Trimming removed 4 bases from V and 8 bases from J, with 9 bases in between. This CDR3 is CASSTRAEPQHF. CDR3 nucleotides: TGTGCCAGTAGTACCCGGGCCGAGCCCCAGCATTTT.

The chain couples TRBV15 to TRBJ2-2; 8 nucleotides agree with TRBD1. This CDR3 is 16 amino acids long. Unmatched junction bases numbered 5, after V lost 1 base and J lost 4 bases. Germline loops: CDR1 LNHNV, CDR2 YYDKDF (reference sequence). Here the CDR3 reads CATSRGGTGGTGELFF. CDR3 nucleotide sequence: TGTGCCACCAGCAGAGGCGGTACAGGGGGCACCGGGGAGCTGTTTTTT.

This chain connects TRBV3-1 (or the pseudogene TRBV3-2) to TRBJ1-6; D perhaps matches TRBD1 (5 bases). The CDR3 totals 15 residues. From germline, CDR1 is LGHDT and CDR2 YNNKEL (reference sequence). V lost 1 base to trimming and J lost 10 bases, with 14 bases between them. Written as DNA, the CDR3 is TGTGCCAGCAGCCAAGGAGGTCAGGGCGGCTCACCCCTCCACTTT. Its translation: CASSQGGQGGSPLHF.

V is TRBV7-2 and J is TRBJ2-5; D gene uncertain. Trimming took off 4 bases at V and 3 bases at J, with 15 bases between the two ends. The CDR3 length is 15 residues. Germline-derived CDR1 and CDR2 are SGHTA and FQGNSA. The CDR3 DNA follows: TGTGCCAGCAGCTCAAGACTCTACAGAAAAGAGACCCAGTACTTC. Encoded protein: CASSSRLYRKETQYF.

This chain links TRBV30 with TRBJ2-1, with 8 bases that match TRBD2. The CDR3 contains 15 residues. Germline V gene sequence: CDR1 GTSNPN, CDR2 SVGIG (reference sequence). Trimming removed 0 bases from V and 3 bases from J; junction bases left unmatched: 4. The chain's CDR3 is CAWSVPSGGYNEQFF. DNA of the CDR3: TGTGCCTGGAGTGTACCCAGCGGGGGCTACAATGAGCAGTTCTTC.

This rearrangement joins TRBV15 to TRBJ2-2, with 8 bases fitting TRBD1. Looked up from germline, CDR1 is LNHNV and CDR2 is YYDKDF (reference sequence). The CDR3 totals 15 residues. V gave up 0 bases and J gave up 6 bases; unmatched junction bases: 3. The chain's CDR3 is CATSREQGDAGELFF. Written as DNA, the CDR3 is TGTGCCACCAGCAGAGAACAGGGGGATGCCGGGGAGCTGTTTTTT.

DNA of the CDR3: TGTGCCAGCAGTTTTTTGGACTATGGCTACACCTTC. It encodes CASSFLDYGYTF. This rearrangement joins TRBV12-3 or TRBV12-4 to TRBJ1-2; D not resolved. The CDR3 is 12 residues long. V was shortened by 3 bases and J by 3 bases, with 5 bases between the two germline ends.

The genes are TRBV19 and TRBJ1-2; D perhaps matches TRBD1 (6 bases). The V gene's germline CDR1 is LNHDA and CDR2 SQIVND (reference sequence). The CDR3 is 15 amino acids. V lost 4 bases, J lost 3 bases, and 15 bases lay in between. The CDR3: CASSTQGEGYYGYTF. CDR3 DNA sequence: TGTGCCAGTAGTACACAGGGCGAGGGCTACTATGGCTACACCTTC.